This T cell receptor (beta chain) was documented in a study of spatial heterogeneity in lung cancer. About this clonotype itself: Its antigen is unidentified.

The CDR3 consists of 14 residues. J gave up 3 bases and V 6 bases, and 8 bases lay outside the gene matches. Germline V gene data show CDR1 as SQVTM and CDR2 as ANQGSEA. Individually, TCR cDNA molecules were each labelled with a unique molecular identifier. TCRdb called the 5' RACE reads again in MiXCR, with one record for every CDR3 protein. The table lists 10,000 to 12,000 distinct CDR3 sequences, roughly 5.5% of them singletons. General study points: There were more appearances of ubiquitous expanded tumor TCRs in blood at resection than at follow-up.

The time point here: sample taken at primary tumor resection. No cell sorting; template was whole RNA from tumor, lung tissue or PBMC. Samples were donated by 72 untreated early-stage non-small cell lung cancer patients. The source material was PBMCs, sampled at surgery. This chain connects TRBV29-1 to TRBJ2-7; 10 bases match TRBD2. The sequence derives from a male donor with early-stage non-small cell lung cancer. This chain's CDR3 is CSVKTSGQLYEQYF. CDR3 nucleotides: TGCAGCGTCAAGACTAGCGGGCAGCTCTACGAGCAGTACTTC.